These 21 T cell receptor beta chains originate from one sample sequenced in a study of shared clonotypes between healthy human individuals. Clones were read by immunoSEQ multiplex PCR, and TCRdb kept only the in-frame ones, dropping some. The data show around 1.4 million clones, approximately 98.5% seen once. Sequencing used naive CD4+ T cells sorted from blood. Subset reported: CD45RA+ positively selected. The source of these receptors is a man in his thirties or forties in good health.

This clone was observed a single time. The chain uses TRBV2 and TRBJ1-5, with 7 bases matching TRBD1. CDR3 size: 15 residues. The trim removed 8 bases at V and 1 base at J, leaving 8 bases unmatched. The germline gives CDR1 SNHLY, CDR2 FYNNEI. As DNA, the CDR3 is TGTGCCAGCTCCCCAAACAGGGGCAGCAATCAGCCCCAGCATTTT. Translated: CASSPNRGSNQPQHF.

This sequence joins TRBV10-3 and TRBJ1-5; the D is unclear. CDR1 and CDR2 from the germline V gene are ENHRY and SYGVKD. The CDR3 is made up of 12 amino acids. The germline V and J ends were trimmed by 8 bases and 3 bases, with 8 bases remaining between them. The CDR3 sequence: CAIGQDNQPQHF. The CDR3 DNA reads TGTGCCATCGGGCAGGACAATCAGCCCCAGCATTTT.

The chain joins TRBV7-2 to TRBJ2-7; the D is unclear. Trimming removed 1 base from V and 4 bases from J, with 11 bases in between. Germline V gives CDR1 SGHTA, CDR2 FQGNSA. The CDR3 has 14 residues. In DNA form, the CDR3 reads TGTGCCAGCAGCTTAGGTCCTAAACAATACGAGCAGTACTTC. Its protein is CASSLGPKQYEQYF.

The rearrangement links TRBV2 to TRBJ2-4; D is undetermined. CDR1 is SNHLY, CDR2 FYNNEI, per germline. CDR3 length: 12 residues. Trimming took off 4 bases at V and 6 bases at J, with 7 bases between the two ends. The CDR3 sequence is CASSGGLNIQYF. For the CDR3, the DNA is TGTGCCAGCAGTGGCGGATTAAACATTCAGTACTTC.

The chain uses TRBV19 and TRBJ2-1; the match to TRBD1 covers 8 bases. With V trimmed by 5 bases and J by 3 bases, 6 bases remained unmatched. The CDR3 length is 15 residues. CDR1 is LNHDA and CDR2 is SQIVND in the germline V gene (reference sequence). The CDR3 bases are TGTGCCAGTAGTGCAGGGGGCACCGTCTACAATGAGCAGTTCTTC. As protein: CASSAGGTVYNEQFF. Full variable domain (outside the CDR3, taken from reference TRBV19 and TRBJ2-1): DGGITQSPKYLFRKEGQNVTLSCEQNLNHDAMYWYRQDPGQGLRLIYYSQIVNDFQKGDIAEGYSVSREKKESFPLTVTSAQKNPTAFYLCASSAGGTVYNEQFFGPGTRLTVL.

In DNA, the CDR3 is TGTGCCAGCAGGTGGCCGGACAGCCGCGGCTATGGCTACACCTTC. Its translation is CASRWPDSRGYGYTF. The chain carries TRBV6-6 and TRBJ1-2; D might be TRBD1 (6 bases). V lost 6 bases and J lost 4, with 18 bases in between. From germline, CDR1 is MNHNY and CDR2 SVGAGI (reference sequence). The CDR3 loop spans 15 amino acids.

The chain recombines TRBV7-9 with TRBJ2-3; maybe TRBD2 (5 bases). CDR3 size: 14 residues. The germline gives CDR1 SEHNR, CDR2 FQNEAQ (reference sequence). Deletions cut 3 bases from V and 4 bases from J, with 11 bases between. CDR3 in amino acids: CASSFSRVSDTQYF. The CDR3, as DNA: TGTGCCAGCAGCTTCTCGAGGGTTTCAGATACGCAGTATTTT.

V and J are TRBV11-3 and TRBJ2-7, with 7 bases fitting TRBD1. There are 15 residues in the CDR3. CDR1 is SGHNT, CDR2 YENEEA, per germline. Trimming took 1 base from V and 4 from J; bases not matched to a gene: 7. The CDR3 DNA sequence: TGTGCCAGCAGCTTAGTGAACAGGGGTTTGTACGAGCAGTACTTC. Translated: CASSLVNRGLYEQYF. Full variable domain (remainder filled in from reference TRBV11-3 and TRBJ2-7): EAGVVQSPRYKIIEKKQPVAFWCNPISGHNTLYWYLQNLGQGPELLIRYENEEAVDDSQLPKDRFSAERLKGVDSTLKIQPAELGDSAVYLCASSLVNRGLYEQYFGPGTRLTVT.

The rearrangement joins TRBV7-2 to TRBJ2-1; TRBD2 agrees at 12 bases. Per the germline V gene, CDR1 is SGHTA and CDR2 is FQGNSA. This CDR3 spans 16 amino acids. V lost 5 bases to trimming and J lost 9 bases; unmatched junction nucleotides: 11. The CDR3 DNA reads as TGTGCCAGCAGCCAGGGGAGACTAGCGGGAGTGGTTGAGCAGTTCTTC. Its translation is CASSQGRLAGVVEQFF.

The chain links TRBV28 to TRBJ2-7, with TRBD1 matching 7 bases. CDR1 is MDHEN, CDR2 SYDVKM, per germline. This CDR3 is 15 amino acids long. The junction had 8 bases not matched to a gene; V was cut back by 6 bases and J by 0 bases. CDR3 nucleotide sequence: TGTGCCAGCAGGAGCCGACAGGGTGCCTCCTACGAGCAGTACTTC. Amino acid sequence: CASRSRQGASYEQYF.

V gene TRBV30 combines with J gene TRBJ2-6, with no clear D. The V end was cut by 1 base, the J end by 3 bases, with 7 bases between. CDR3 length: 14 residues. Per germline, CDR1 GTSNPN and CDR2 SVGIG (reference sequence). CDR3 in amino acids: CAWSDRVGANVLTF. CDR3 bases: TGTGCCTGGAGTGACCGGGTTGGGGCCAACGTCCTGACTTTC.

The chain uses TRBV7-8 and TRBJ1-5; 9 bases agree with TRBD1. V shed 8 bases, J shed 7 bases, and the junction held 9 bases outside the gene matches. The CDR3 loop spans 14 amino acids. Germline loops: CDR1 SGHVS, CDR2 FQNEAQ. In DNA, the CDR3 is TGTGCCAGCGGCCGGGACAGGGTCGGGCAGCCCCAGCATTTT. Protein: CASGRDRVGQPQHF.

This chain uses TRBV18 with TRBJ2-1; D perhaps matches TRBD1 (6 bases). Germline V gives CDR1 KGHSH, CDR2 LQKENI. Deletions cut 1 base from V and 9 bases from J, with 28 bases between. The CDR3 extends over 19 amino acids. CDR3 nucleotide sequence: TGTGCCAGCTCACCACGGCAGGGCCCAGCCAGCGGCAGAGGGGGTGAGCAGTTCTTC. This gives the protein CASSPRQGPASGRGGEQFF.

The chain carries TRBV7-9 and TRBJ2-2; 7 nucleotides align to TRBD2. The ends lost 5 bases at V and 3 bases at J; junction bases unmatched: 6. CDR3 length: 15 amino acids. Germline V gene data show CDR1 as SEHNR and CDR2 as FQNEAQ (reference sequence). Written as DNA, the CDR3 is TGTGCCAGCAGCCGCGGGGGTGGGGACACCGGGGAGCTGTTTTTT. This translates into CASSRGGGDTGELFF.

J is TRBJ2-3 and V is TRBV21-1; no DNA check was done on the table's D call, TRBD2. TRBV21-1 is a pseudogene. The CDR3 is 17 amino acids. For the CDR3, the DNA is TGTGCCAGCAGCAAAGGTCCTACGAACCCTTCGACAGATACGCAGTATTTT. Translated: CASSKGPTNPSTDTQYF.

The chain uses TRBV28 and TRBJ1-1; D ambiguous. Germline V CDR1 and CDR2: MDHEN, SYDVKM. V gave up 2 bases and J gave up 6 bases, with 7 bases separating them. The CDR3 is 12 residues long. The CDR3 DNA reads as TGTGCCAGCAGTTTAAGCACCTCTGAAGCTTTCTTT. Translated, it gives CASSLSTSEAFF.

This sequence joins TRBV5-5 and TRBJ1-2, with TRBD1 matching over 7 bases. This CDR3 is built from 15 residues. V lost 4 bases and J lost 8; bases outside the gene matches: 14. The germline gives CDR1 SGHKS, CDR2 YYEKEE (reference sequence). DNA of the CDR3: TGTGCCAGCAGCCGAGTCCAACAGGGGCGGACGGGCTACACCTTC. Amino acid sequence: CASSRVQQGRTGYTF.

This chain links TRBV5-1 with TRBJ1-5; maybe TRBD1 (6 bases). The germline V gene has CDR1 SGHRS and CDR2 YFSETQ. This CDR3 contains 15 residues. The V and J ends lost 4 bases and 5 bases respectively, with 16 bases between them. CDR3 protein: CASSPLGQPYQPQHF. CDR3 DNA sequence: TGCGCCAGCAGCCCACTCGGACAGCCGTATCAGCCCCAGCATTTT.

The chain couples TRBV27 to TRBJ2-7; D perhaps matches TRBD1 (6 bases). This CDR3 is built from 14 residues. Trimming stripped 6 bases from V and 2 bases from J, with 14 bases between. Germline CDR1 is MNHEY and CDR2 is SMNVEV (reference sequence). The CDR3 region is CASSLTGSTYEQYF. The CDR3 nucleotides read TGTGCCAGCAGCCTCACAGGGAGCACCTACGAGCAGTACTTC.

Written as DNA, the CDR3 is TGTGCCAGCAGCTGGGCGGGCACAGATACGCAGTATTTT. Translating it yields CASSWAGTDTQYF. The chain is built from TRBV5-8 and TRBJ2-3, with unresolved D. V lost 3 bases to trimming and J lost 1 base, with 6 bases between them. This CDR3 contains 13 residues. Germline V CDR1 and CDR2: SGHTS, YDEGEE.

J is TRBJ2-1 and V is TRBV5-1; 10 nucleotides align to TRBD1. V shed 3 bases and J 2 bases; nucleotides not matched to a gene: 5. The CDR3 covers 16 residues. Germline CDR1 SGHRS, CDR2 YFSETQ. This CDR3 reads CASSSGTGDAYNEQFF. The CDR3 DNA is TGCGCCAGCAGCTCCGGGACAGGGGATGCCTACAATGAGCAGTTCTTC.